A selection of T cell receptor beta chains follows, all from one sample in a study of blood T cell repertoires in COVID-19. The method was immunoSEQ multiplex PCR; TCRdb's version includes in-frame clones alone and lacks a portion of them. This table has under 250,000 clones, over 80% appearing once. The material sequenced was peripheral blood. These receptors originate from an older woman with active or convalescent COVID-19. Both conserved end residues are part of each CDR3. The order of the fields is J gene, D gene, V gene, clone size, CDR3 protein, CDR3 DNA. D genes are given only for firm matches. Clone size, where shown, is once, few, many, or a class for clones that have expanded.

TRBJ2-4,.,TRBV30,.,CAWSVQGNIQYF,TGTGCCTGGAGTGTACAGGGAAACATTCAGTACTTC
TRBJ2-3,.,TRBV13,.,CASSNFGGPSTDTQYF,TGTGCCAGCAGCAACTTCGGGGGTCCTAGCACAGATACGCAGTATTTT
TRBJ2-3,TRBD2,TRBV24-1,few,CATSAGGHTDTQYF,TGTGCCACCAGTGCGGGGGGTCATACAGATACGCAGTATTTT
TRBJ1-2,.,TRBV6-5,once,CASMRGGSYGYTF,TGTGCCAGCATGAGGGGGGGGTCGTATGGCTACACCTTC
TRBJ1-4,.,TRBV28,.,CASSLNLLAALGAEKLFF,TGTGCCAGCAGTTTGAACCTGCTCGCAGCCCTTGGGGCTGAAAAACTGTTTTTT
TRBJ2-2,.,TRBV3-1/TRBV3-2,.,CASSHLAAGELFF,TGTGCCAGCAGCCACCTAGCCGCCGGGGAGCTGTTTTTT
TRBJ2-3,TRBD2,TRBV5-1,.,CASSFRGGGADTQYF,TGCGCCAGCAGCTTCCGGGGGGGCGGTGCAGATACGCAGTATTTT
TRBJ1-4,TRBD1,TRBV5-1,few,CASSAGTEEKLFF,TGCGCCAGCAGCGCCGGGACAGAGGAAAAACTGTTTTTT
TRBJ2-5,TRBD1,TRBV5-4,.,CASSRVDRGPETQYF,TGTGCCAGCAGCCGGGTTGACAGGGGGCCAGAGACCCAGTACTTC
TRBJ2-1,.,TRBV5-4,.,CASSLDQYNEQFF,TGTGCCAGCAGCTTGGACCAGTACAATGAGCAGTTCTTC
TRBJ2-1,.,TRBV28,.,CASSLEDTEQFF,TGTGCCAGCAGTTTAGAGGACACTGAGCAGTTCTTC
TRBJ2-3,TRBD2,TRBV2,once,CASFGLAGPTDTQYF,TGTGCCAGCTTCGGACTAGCGGGGCCCACAGATACGCAGTATTTT
TRBJ1-2,.,TRBV10-1,.,CASTGMDGYTF,TGCGCCAGCACGGGGATGGATGGCTACACCTTC
TRBJ2-7,TRBD2,TRBV11-2,.,CASRGLYEQYF,TGTGCCAGCAGGGGACTATACGAGCAGTACTTC
TRBJ2-1,.,TRBV28,.,CASSRHDLSEGQFF,TGTGCCAGCAGTCGCCATGACCTCTCTGAGGGGCAGTTCTTC
TRBJ1-2,.,TRBV7-2,.,CASSLGFEGWGYTF,TGTGCCAGCAGCTTAGGGTTCGAGGGCTGGGGCTACACCTTC
TRBJ2-1,TRBD1,TRBV5-1,once,CASSPQGGLAVGNEQFF,TGCGCCAGCAGCCCACAGGGGGGCCTGGCAGTCGGCAATGAGCAGTTCTTC
TRBJ1-6,.,TRBV5-5,once,CASTLAGRGSSYNSPLHF,TGTGCCAGCACCCTGGCCGGCCGGGGGAGCTCCTATAATTCACCCCTCCACTTT
TRBJ1-3,.,TRBV7-3,.,CASSSTGGTGNTIYF,TGTGCCAGCAGCTCCACGGGGGGTACTGGAAACACCATATATTTT
TRBJ2-3,.,TRBV5-4,once,CASSLLERGGTDTQYF,TGTGCCAGCAGCTTGCTGGAACGCGGGGGCACAGATACGCAGTATTTT
TRBJ2-5,TRBD2,TRBV5-1,.,CATRRGSSQETQYF,TGCGCCACCCGCCGCGGGAGTTCCCAAGAGACCCAGTACTTC
TRBJ2-7,TRBD2,TRBV7-9,.,CASSSLGTSGTQYF,TGTGCCAGCAGCTCCCTCGGGACTAGCGGGACGCAGTACTTC
TRBJ2-2,TRBD1,TRBV6-5,few,CASSYRQGSGELFF,TGTGCCAGCAGCTATCGACAGGGTAGCGGGGAGCTGTTTTTT
TRBJ1-2,.,TRBV12-3/TRBV12-4,.,CASRTTTRLSYTF,TGTGCCAGCAGAACGACTACACGTTTGAGCTACACCTTC
TRBJ1-2,.,TRBV5-8,.,CAPPGGGCDGYTF,TGTGCCCCGCCGGGGGGAGGGTGCGATGGCTACACCTTC
TRBJ1-2,.,TRBV7-2,.,CASSFGSSYGYTF,TGTGCCAGCAGCTTTGGGAGTTCCTATGGCTACACCTTC
TRBJ2-7,.,TRBV28,.,CASSFAASEQYF,TGTGCCAGCAGTTTTGCGGCATCCGAGCAGTACTTC
TRBJ1-2,.,TRBV7-8,.,CASSITFQGGGYTF,TGTGCCAGCAGCATAACCTTCCAGGGCGGTGGCTACACCTTC
TRBJ1-1,.,TRBV28,.,CASTPMGQGNTEAFF,TGTGCCAGCACTCCTATGGGCCAGGGGAACACTGAAGCTTTCTTT
TRBJ1-1,.,TRBV12-3/TRBV12-4,.,CASTRNTEAFF,TGTGCCAGCACCAGGAACACTGAAGCTTTCTTT
TRBJ1-1,.,TRBV7-3,once,CASSLNTGIEAFF,TGTGCCAGCAGCTTAAATACAGGCATTGAAGCTTTCTTT
TRBJ1-6,.,TRBV7-6,.,CASSSRGNSPLHF,TGTGCCAGCAGTTCTCGGGGGAATTCACCCCTCCACTTT
TRBJ1-1,.,TRBV7-2,few,CASSLHLNTEAFF,TGTGCCAGCAGCTTACACTTGAACACTGAAGCTTTCTTT
TRBJ2-6,.,TRBV4-3,few,CASSQEGMTGYSGANVLTF,TGCGCCAGCAGCCAAGAGGGGATGACAGGATACTCTGGGGCCAACGTCCTGACTTTC
TRBJ2-3,.,TRBV18,.,CASSPKEDTQYF,TGTGCCAGCTCACCTAAAGAGGATACGCAGTATTTT